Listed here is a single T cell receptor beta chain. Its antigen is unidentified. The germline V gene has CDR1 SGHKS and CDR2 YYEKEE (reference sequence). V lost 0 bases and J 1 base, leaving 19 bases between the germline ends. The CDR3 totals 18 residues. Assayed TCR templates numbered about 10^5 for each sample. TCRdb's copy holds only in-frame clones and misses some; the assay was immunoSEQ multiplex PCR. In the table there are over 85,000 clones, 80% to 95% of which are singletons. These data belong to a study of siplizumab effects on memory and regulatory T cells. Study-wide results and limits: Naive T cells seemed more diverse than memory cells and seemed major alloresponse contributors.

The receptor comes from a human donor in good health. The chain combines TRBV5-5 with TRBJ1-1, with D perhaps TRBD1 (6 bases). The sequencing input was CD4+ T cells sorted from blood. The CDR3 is CASSLVGGHGESNTEAFF. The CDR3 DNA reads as TGTGCCAGCAGCTTGGTAGGGGGGCATGGAGAGTCGAACACTGAAGCTTTCTTT.